This TCR beta chain was observed in a study of cytomegalovirus exposure and HLA in healthy donors. Study results and caveats: TCR beta chains numbering some 160 were designated cytomegalovirus-associated.

Primers included in the PCR were 60 Vbeta and 13 Jbeta primers. Sequenced by immunoSEQ multiplex PCR; TCRdb stores in-frame clones only, minus some. Counted here are fewer than 250,000 clones, 87% occurring once; the ten biggest clones make up approximately 0.98%. Comments on this clone: Its antigen is unidentified.

The sequencing sample was made of PBMCs. The sequence was obtained from a boy aged 2-9 years in good health and CMV-seronegative.

The CDR3 here is CATSRELVSLSYEQYF. As DNA, the CDR3 is TGTGCCACCAGCAGAGAACTAGTATCGTTGTCGTACGAGCAGTACTTC. This chain links TRBV15 with TRBJ2-7; TRBD2 might be the D (5 bases). Germline CDR1 and CDR2: LNHNV and YYDKDF (reference sequence). Trimming left V 0 bases short and J 4 bases short, with 16 bases between. CDR3 length: 16 residues.